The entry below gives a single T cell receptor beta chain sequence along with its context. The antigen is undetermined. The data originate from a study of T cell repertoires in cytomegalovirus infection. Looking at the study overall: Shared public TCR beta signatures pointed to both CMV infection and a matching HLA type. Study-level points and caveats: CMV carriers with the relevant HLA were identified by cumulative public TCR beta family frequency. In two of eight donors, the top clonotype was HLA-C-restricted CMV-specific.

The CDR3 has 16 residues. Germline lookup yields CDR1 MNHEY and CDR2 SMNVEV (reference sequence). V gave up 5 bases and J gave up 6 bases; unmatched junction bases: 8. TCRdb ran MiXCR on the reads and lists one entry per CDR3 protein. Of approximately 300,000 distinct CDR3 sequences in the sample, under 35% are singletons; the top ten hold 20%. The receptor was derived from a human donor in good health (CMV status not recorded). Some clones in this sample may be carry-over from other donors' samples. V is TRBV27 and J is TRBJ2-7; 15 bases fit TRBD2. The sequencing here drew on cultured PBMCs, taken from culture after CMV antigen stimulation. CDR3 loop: CASSPGTSGRRVEQYF. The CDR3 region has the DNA TGTGCCAGCAGTCCAGGGACTAGCGGGAGGAGGGTCGAGCAGTACTTC.